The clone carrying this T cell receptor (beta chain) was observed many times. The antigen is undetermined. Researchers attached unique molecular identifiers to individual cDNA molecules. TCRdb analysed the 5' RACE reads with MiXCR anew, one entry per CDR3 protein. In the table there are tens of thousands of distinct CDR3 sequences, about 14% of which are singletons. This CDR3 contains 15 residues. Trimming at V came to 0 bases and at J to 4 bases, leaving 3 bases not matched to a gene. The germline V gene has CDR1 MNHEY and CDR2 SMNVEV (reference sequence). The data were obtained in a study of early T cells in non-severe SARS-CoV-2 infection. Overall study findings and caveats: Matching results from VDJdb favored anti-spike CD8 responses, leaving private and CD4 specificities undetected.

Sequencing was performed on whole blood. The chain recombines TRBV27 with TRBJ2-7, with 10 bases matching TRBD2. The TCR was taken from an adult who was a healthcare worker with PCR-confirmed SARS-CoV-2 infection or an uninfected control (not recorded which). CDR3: CASSLSLAGEYEQYF. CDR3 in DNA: TGTGCCAGCAGTTTATCCCTAGCGGGAGAGTACGAGCAGTACTTC.